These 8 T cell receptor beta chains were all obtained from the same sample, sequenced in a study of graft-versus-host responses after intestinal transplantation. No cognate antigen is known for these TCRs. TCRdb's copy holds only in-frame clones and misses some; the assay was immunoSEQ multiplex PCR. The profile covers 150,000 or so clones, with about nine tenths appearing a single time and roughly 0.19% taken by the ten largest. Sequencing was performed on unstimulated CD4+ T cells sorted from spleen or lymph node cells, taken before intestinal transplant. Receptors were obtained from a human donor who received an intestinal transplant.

This CDR3 reads CASSPDPSRISNQPQHF. As DNA, the CDR3 is TGTGCCAGCAGCCCCGATCCCAGCCGGATTAGCAATCAGCCCCAGCATTTT. V gene TRBV7-8 combines with J gene TRBJ1-5; no reliable D call. Trimming took 5 bases from V and 0 from J, leaving 17 bases between them. The CDR3 length is 17 residues. Per the germline V gene, CDR1 is SGHVS and CDR2 is FQNEAQ.

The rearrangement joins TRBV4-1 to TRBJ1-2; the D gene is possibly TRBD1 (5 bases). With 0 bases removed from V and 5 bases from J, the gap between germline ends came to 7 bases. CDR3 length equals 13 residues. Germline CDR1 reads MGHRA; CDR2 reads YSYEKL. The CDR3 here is CASSQEGRYGYTF. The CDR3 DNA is TGCGCCAGCAGCCAAGAGGGACGGTATGGCTACACCTTC.

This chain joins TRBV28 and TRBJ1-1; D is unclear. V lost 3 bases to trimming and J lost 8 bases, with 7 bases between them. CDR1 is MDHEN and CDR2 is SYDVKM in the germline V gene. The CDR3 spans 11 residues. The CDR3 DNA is TGTGCCAGCAGTTTGCTTGGGGAAGCTTTCTTT. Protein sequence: CASSLLGEAFF.

The CDR3 here is CASSDPDRGRTNYEQYF. For the CDR3, the DNA is TGTGCCAGCAGTGATCCGGACAGGGGAAGAACTAACTACGAGCAGTACTTC. The rearrangement links TRBV6-4 to TRBJ2-7; TRBD1 matches at 9 bases. The CDR3 has 17 residues. J lost 3 bases, V lost 3 bases, and 12 bases had no gene match. Germline V gene sequence: CDR1 MRHNA, CDR2 SNTAGT.

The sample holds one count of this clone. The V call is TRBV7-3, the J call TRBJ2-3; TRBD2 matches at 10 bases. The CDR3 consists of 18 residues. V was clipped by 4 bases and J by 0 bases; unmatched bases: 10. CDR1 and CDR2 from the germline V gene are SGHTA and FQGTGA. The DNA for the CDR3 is TGTGCCAGCAGCTCCCCGGGACTAGCGAACCTTAGCACAGATACGCAGTATTTT. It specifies CASSSPGLANLSTDTQYF.

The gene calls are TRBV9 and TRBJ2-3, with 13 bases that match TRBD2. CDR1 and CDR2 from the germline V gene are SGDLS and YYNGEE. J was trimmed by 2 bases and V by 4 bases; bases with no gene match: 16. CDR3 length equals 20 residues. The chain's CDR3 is CASSRRTSGRLSPHTDTQYF. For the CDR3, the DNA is TGTGCCAGCAGCAGACGGACTAGCGGGAGATTAAGTCCCCACACAGATACGCAGTATTTT.

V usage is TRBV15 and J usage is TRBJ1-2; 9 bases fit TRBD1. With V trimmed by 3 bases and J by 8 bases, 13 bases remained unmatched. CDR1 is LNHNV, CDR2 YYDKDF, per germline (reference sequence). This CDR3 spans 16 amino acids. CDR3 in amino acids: CATSSNYEQGARGYTF. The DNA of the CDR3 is TGTGCCACCAGCAGTAATTACGAACAGGGGGCGAGAGGCTACACCTTC. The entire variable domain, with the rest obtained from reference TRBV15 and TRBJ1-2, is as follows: DAMVIQNPRYQVTQFGKPVTLSCSQTLNHNVMYWYQQKSSQAPKLLFHYYDKDFNNEADTPDNFQSRRPNTSFCFLDIRSPGLGDTAMYLCATSSNYEQGARGYTFGSGTRLTVV.

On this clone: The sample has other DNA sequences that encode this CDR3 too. The CDR3 here is CASSPSVYEQYF. DNA for the CDR3: TGTGCCAGCTCACCATCGGTATACGAGCAGTACTTC. This chain uses TRBV18 with TRBJ2-7; D gene uncertain. Germline loops: CDR1 KGHSH, CDR2 LQKENI. This CDR3 region has 12 residues. V dropped 2 bases and J dropped 4 bases, with 6 bases sitting between them. Full variable domain (remainder filled in from reference TRBV18 and TRBJ2-7): NAGVMQNPRHLVRRRGQEARLRCSPMKGHSHVYWYRQLPEEGLKFMVYLQKENIIDESGMPKERFSAEFPKEGPSILRIQQVVRGDSAAYFCASSPSVYEQYFGPGTRLTVT.